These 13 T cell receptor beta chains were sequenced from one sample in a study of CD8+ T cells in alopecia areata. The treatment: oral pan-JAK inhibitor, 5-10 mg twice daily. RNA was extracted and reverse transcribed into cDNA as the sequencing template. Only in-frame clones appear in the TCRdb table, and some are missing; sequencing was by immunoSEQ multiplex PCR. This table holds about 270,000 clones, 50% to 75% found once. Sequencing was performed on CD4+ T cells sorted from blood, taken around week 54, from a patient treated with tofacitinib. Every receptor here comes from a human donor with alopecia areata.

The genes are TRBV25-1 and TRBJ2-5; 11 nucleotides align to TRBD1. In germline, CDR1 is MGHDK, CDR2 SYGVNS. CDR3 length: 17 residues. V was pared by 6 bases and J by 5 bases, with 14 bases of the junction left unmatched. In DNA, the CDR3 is TGTGCCAGCAGCGCCCGTTTGGGACAGGGGGACTCGGAGACCCAGTACTTC. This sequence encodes CASSARLGQGDSETQYF.

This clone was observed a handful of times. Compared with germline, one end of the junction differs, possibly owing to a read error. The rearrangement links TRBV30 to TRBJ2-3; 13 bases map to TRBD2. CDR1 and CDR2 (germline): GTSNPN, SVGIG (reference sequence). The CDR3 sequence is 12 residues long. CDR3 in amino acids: CASTGTSGVGPF. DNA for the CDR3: TGTGCCTCCACCGGGACTAGCGGGGTGGGCCCTTTT. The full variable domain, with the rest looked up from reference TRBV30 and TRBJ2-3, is SQTIHQWPATLVQPVGSPLSLECTVEGTSNPNLYWYRQAAGRGLQLLFYSVGIGQISSEVPQNLSASRPQDRQFILSSKKLLLSDSGFYLCASTGTSGVGPFGPGTRLTVL.

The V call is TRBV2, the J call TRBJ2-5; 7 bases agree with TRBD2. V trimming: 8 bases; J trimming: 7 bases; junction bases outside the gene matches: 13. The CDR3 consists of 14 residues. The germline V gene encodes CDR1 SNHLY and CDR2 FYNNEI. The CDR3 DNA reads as TGTGCCAGCGGGACTACTAGACCTTTGGGGACCCAGTACTTC. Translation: CASGTTRPLGTQYF.

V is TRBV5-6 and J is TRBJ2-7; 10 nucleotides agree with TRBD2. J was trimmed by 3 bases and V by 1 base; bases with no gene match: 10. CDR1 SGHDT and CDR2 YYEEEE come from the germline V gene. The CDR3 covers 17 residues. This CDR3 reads CASSLWSGGAIIYEQYF. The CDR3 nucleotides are TGTGCCAGCAGCTTGTGGAGCGGGGGGGCGATTATCTACGAGCAGTACTTC.

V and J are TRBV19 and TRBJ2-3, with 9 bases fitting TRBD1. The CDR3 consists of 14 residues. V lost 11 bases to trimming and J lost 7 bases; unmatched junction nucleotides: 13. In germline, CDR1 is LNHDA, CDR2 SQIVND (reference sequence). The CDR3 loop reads CASSSDRGRNTQYF. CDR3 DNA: TGTGCCTCATCCTCGGACAGGGGACGGAATACGCAGTATTTT.

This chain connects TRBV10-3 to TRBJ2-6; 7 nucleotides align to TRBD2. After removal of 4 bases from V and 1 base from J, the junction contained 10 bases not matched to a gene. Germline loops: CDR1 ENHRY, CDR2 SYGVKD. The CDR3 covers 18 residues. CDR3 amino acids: CAISGGGSDPSGANVLTF. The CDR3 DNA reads TGTGCCATCAGTGGCGGGGGATCGGACCCATCTGGGGCCAACGTCCTGACTTTC.

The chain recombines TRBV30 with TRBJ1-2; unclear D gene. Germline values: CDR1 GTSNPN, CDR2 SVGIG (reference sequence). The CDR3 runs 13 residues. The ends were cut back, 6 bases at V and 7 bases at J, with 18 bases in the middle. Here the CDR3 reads CACAGGPGFGYTF. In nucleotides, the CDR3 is TGTGCCTGCGCCGGAGGGCCGGGGTTTGGCTACACCTTC.

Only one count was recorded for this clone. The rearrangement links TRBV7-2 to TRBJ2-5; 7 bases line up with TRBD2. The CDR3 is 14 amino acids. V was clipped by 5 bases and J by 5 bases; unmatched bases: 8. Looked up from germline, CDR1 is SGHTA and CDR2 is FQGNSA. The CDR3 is CASSPGLVGETQYF. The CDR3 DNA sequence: TGTGCCAGCAGCCCCGGACTAGTCGGCGAGACCCAGTACTTC.

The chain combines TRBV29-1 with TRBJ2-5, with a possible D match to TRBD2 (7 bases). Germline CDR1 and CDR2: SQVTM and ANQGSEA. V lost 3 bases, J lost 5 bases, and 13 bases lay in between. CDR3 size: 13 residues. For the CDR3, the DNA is TGCAGCGTTGATGGGGGGGGCCGGGAGACCCAGTACTTC. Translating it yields CSVDGGGRETQYF.

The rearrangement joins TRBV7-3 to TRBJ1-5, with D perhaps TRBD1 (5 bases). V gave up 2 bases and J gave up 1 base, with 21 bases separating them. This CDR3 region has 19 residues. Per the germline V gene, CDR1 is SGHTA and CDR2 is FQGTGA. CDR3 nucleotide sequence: TGTGCCAGCAGCTTAGTCGTCCTTCCAGGGATTGGGAGCAATCAGCCCCAGCATTTT. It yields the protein CASSLVVLPGIGSNQPQHF.

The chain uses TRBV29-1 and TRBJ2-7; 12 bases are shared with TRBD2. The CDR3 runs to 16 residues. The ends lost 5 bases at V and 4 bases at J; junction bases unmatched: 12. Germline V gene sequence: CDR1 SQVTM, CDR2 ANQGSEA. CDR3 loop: CSVSNLAGGPTYEQYF. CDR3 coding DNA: TGCAGCGTTTCCAACCTAGCGGGGGGGCCGACATACGAGCAGTACTTC.

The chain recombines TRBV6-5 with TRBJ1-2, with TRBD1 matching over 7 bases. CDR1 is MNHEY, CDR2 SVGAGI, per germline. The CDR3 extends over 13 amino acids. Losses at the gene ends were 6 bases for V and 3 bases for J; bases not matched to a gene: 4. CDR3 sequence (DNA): TGTGCCAGCAGCCCGGGACAGCACTATGGCTACACCTTC. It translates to CASSPGQHYGYTF.

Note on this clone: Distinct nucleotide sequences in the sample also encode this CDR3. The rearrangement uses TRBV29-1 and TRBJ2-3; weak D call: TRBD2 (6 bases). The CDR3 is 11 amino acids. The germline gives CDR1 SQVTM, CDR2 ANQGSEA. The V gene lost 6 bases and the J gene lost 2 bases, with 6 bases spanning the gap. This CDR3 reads CSVDYTDTQYF. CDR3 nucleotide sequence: TGCAGCGTGGACTACACAGATACGCAGTATTTT.